The present TCR beta chain was sequenced within a study of blood T cell repertoires in COVID-19. Per germline, CDR1 MDHEN and CDR2 SYDVKM. The junction had 11 bases not matched to a gene; V was cut back by 6 bases and J by 4 bases. CDR3 size: 15 residues. Method: immunoSEQ multiplex PCR; TCRdb's copy keeps in-frame clones and lacks some. The sample consists of roughly 200,000 clones, roughly 82% of them appearing once. Sequencing was performed on peripheral blood. The sequence derives from a woman aged 60-75 years with COVID-19, enrolled during active disease. The genes are TRBV28 and TRBJ1-2; 7 bases agree with TRBD1. CDR3 DNA: TGTGCCAGCAGCGCCCAGTCGGCAGGGGGCTATGGCTACACCTTC. Its protein product is CASSAQSAGGYGYTF.